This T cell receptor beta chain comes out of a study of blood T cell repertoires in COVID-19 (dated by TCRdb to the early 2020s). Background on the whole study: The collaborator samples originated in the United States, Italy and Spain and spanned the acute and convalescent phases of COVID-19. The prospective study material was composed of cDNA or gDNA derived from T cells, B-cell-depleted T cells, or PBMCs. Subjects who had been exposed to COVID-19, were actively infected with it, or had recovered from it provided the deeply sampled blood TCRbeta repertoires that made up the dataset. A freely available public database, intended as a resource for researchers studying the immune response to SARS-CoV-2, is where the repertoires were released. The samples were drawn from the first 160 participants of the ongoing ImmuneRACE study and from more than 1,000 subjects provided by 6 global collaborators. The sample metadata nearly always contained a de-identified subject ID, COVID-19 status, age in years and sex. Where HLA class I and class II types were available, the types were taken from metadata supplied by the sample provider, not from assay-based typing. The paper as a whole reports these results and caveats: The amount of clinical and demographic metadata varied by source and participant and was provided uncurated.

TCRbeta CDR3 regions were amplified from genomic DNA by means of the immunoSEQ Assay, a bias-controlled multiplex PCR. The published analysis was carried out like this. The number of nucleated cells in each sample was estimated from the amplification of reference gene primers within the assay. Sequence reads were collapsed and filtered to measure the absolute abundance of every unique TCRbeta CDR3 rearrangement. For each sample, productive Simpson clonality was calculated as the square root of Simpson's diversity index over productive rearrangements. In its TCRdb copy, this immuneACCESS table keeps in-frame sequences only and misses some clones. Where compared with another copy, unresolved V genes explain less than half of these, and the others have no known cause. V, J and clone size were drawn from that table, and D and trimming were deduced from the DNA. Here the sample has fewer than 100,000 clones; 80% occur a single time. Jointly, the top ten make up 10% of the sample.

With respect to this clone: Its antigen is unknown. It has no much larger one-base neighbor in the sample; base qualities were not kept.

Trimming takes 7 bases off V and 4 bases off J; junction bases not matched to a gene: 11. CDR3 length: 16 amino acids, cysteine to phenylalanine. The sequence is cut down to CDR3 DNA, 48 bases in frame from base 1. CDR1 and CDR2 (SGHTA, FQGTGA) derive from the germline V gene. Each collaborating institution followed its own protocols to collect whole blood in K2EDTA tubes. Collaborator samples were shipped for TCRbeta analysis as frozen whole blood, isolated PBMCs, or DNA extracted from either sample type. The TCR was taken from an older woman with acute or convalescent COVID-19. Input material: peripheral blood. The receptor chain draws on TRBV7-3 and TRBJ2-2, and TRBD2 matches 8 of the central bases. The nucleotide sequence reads TGTGCCAGCACTAATAGGGTGCTAGCGGGCACCGGGGAGCTGTTTTTT. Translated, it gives CASTNRVLAGTGELFF.